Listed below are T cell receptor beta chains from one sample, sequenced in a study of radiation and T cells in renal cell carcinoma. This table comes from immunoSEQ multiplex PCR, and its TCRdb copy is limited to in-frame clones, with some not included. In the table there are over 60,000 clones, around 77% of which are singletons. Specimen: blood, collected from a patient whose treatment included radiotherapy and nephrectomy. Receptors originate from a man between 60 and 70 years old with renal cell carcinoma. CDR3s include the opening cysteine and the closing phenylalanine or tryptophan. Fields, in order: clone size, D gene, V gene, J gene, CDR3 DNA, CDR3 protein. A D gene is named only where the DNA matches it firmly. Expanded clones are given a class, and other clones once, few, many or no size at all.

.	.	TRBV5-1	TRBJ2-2	TGCGCCAGCAATCCCGGCGGGGAGCTGTTTTTT	CASNPGGELFF
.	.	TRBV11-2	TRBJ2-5	TGTGCCAGCAGCCTAGGGGGGGCCCCTGCGGAGACCCAGTACTTC	CASSLGGAPAETQYF
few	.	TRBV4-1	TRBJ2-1	TGCGCCAGCAGCCAAGATCCCCAGGGTTACAATGAGCAGTTCTTC	CASSQDPQGYNEQFF
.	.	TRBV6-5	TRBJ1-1	TGTGCCAGCACTTGGGCAGGAGGGACTGAAGCTTTCTTT	CASTWAGGTEAFF
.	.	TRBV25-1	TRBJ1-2	TGTGCCAGCAGTGGCATCGGGGGGCTGGTTGGCTACACCTTC	CASSGIGGLVGYTF
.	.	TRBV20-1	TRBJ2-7	TGCAGTGCTAGAGAGGTCTACGAGCAGTACTTC	CSAREVYEQYF
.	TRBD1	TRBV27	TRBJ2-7	TGTGCCAGCAGCCATAGACAGGGGGCGGACGAGCAGTACTTC	CASSHRQGADEQYF
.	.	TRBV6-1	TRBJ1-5	TGTGCCAGCAGTGAAGCGTCGGCAATTAGCAATCAGCCCCAGCATTTT	CASSEASAISNQPQHF
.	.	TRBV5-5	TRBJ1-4	TGTGCCAGCAGCTTGGGATCTGATGCAACTAATGAAAAACTGTTTTTT	CASSLGSDATNEKLFF
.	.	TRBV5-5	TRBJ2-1	TGTGCCAGCAGCTTGGTAATCGGTGAGCAGTTCTTC	CASSLVIGEQFF
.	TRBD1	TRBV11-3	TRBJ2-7	TGTGCCAGCAGCCCCAGGACAGGGACCTACGAGCAGTACTTC	CASSPRTGTYEQYF
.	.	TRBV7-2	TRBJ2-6	TGTGCCAGCAGCCCTTGGGGGGTCTCTGGGGCCAACGTCCTGACTTTC	CASSPWGVSGANVLTF
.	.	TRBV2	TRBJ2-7	TGTGCCAGCAGTGACGCCCGACAGGACGTCAACTTCTTC	CASSDARQDVNFF
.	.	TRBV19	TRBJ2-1	TGTGCCAGTAGTACGGGACTGCTGAGGGATGAGCAGTTCTTC	CASSTGLLRDEQFF
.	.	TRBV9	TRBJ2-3	TGTGCCAGCAGCTCGGCGGGGGCCACAGATACGCAGTATTTT	CASSSAGATDTQYF
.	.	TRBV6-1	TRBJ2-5	TGTGCCAGCAGTGTGGGGGCGGTCCCCCAAGAGACCCAGTACTTC	CASSVGAVPQETQYF
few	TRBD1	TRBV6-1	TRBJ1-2	TGTGCCAGCAGTGAGGGACAGGGGGCTGGCTACACCTTC	CASSEGQGAGYTF
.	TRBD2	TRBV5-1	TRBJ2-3	TGCGCCAGCAGCTTGAGGGTAGCGGGAGAAGCAGATACGCAGTATTTT	CASSLRVAGEADTQYF
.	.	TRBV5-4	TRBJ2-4	TGTGCCAGCAGCTTGGCAGGACAAGAAAACATTCAGTACTTC	CASSLAGQENIQYF
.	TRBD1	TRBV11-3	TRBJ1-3	TGTGCCAGCAGCTCTCGGGACAGGCTAACTATTTCTGGAAACACCATATATTTT	CASSSRDRLTISGNTIYF
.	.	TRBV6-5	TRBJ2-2	TGTGCCAGCAGTTACGGGACACCGAACACCGGGGAGCTGTTTTTT	CASSYGTPNTGELFF
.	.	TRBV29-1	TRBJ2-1	TGCAGCGTTGAAAGAGAGCAGTTCTTC	CSVEREQFF
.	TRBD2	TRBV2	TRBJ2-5	TGTGCCAGCATTATGGGCGGGAGGGGCAAAAAGACCCAGTACTTC	CASIMGGRGKKTQYF
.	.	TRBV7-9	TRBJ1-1	TGTGCCAGCAGCTTCGTAGGGGTGGGCACTGAAGCTTTCTTT	CASSFVGVGTEAFF
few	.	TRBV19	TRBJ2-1	TGTGCCAGTAGTATAGATGAGCAGGCCGACAATGAGCAGTTCTTC	CASSIDEQADNEQFF
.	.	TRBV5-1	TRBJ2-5	TGCGCCAGCAGCTTGGTACTGCAAGAGGCCCAGTACTTC	CASSLVLQEAQYF
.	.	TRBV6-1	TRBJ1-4	TGTGCCAGCGGGGAGGGCCGGACTAATGAAAAACTGTTTTTT	CASGEGRTNEKLFF
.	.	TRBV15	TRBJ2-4	TGTGCCACCAGCAGATCCGGGACTTCCCTAGCCAAAAACATTCAGTACTTC	CATSRSGTSLAKNIQYF
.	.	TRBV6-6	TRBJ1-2	TGTGCCACTCGATCGGGGGGCGCTCCCTATGGCTACACCTTC	CATRSGGAPYGYTF
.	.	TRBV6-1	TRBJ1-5	TGTGCCAGCAGTGAAAGGGGCTATAGCAATCAGCCCCAGCATTTT	CASSERGYSNQPQHF
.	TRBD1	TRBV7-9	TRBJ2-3	TGTGCCAGCAGCTCAGGCATCGGACAGGGGGCAGATACGCAGTATTTT	CASSSGIGQGADTQYF
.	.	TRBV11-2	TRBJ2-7	TGTGCCAGCAGCAACATCCGGGACCCGGCCTACGAGCAGTACTTC	CASSNIRDPAYEQYF
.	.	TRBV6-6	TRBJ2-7	TGTGCCAGCAGTTACTCGCGTCACTACGAGCAGTACTTC	CASSYSRHYEQYF
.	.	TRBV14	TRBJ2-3	TGTGCCAGCAGCCAAATGCGGGGAACAGATACGCAGTATTTT	CASSQMRGTDTQYF
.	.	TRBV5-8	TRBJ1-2	TGTGCCAGCAGCTTGGCCTGGAGAGGCTACACCTTC	CASSLAWRGYTF
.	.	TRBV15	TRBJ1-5	TGTGCCACCAGCAGCCGTGACAACCGTGTCGCGAAGCCCCAGCATTTT	CATSSRDNRVAKPQHF
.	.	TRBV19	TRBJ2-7	TGTGCCAGTAGTCGCGGGACATACTACGAGCAGTACTTC	CASSRGTYYEQYF
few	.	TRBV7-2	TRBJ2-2	TGTGCCAGCAGCTCTAGCCTCAACCTGGCCGGGGAGCTGTTTTTT	CASSSSLNLAGELFF